The 25 T cell receptor beta chains in this list originate from one sample, sequenced in a study of T-cell memory formation after mild COVID-19. Via MiXCR, TCRdb re-called the 5' RACE reads, giving one row per CDR3 protein. Altogether nearly 350,000 distinct CDR3 sequences are present, 13% being singletons, with the ten largest covering around 21%. The sample was PBMCs or a T cell subset sorted from them (not recorded which). The source of these receptors is a man younger than 35 who had mild COVID-19 (a few samples of this study predate the infection). Cell type and time point are not known.

This clonotype was found once. This chain connects TRBV19 to TRBJ2-7, with D unresolved. Trimming left V 4 bases short and J 4 bases short, with 14 bases between. This CDR3 contains 14 residues. Germline lookup yields CDR1 LNHDA and CDR2 SQIVND (reference sequence). CDR3 sequence: CASSSRLRTYEQYF. Written as DNA, the CDR3 is TGTGCCAGTAGTAGCCGTCTCCGGACGTACGAGCAGTACTTC. The variable domain in full, completed from reference TRBV19 and TRBJ2-7, reads DGGITQSPKYLFRKEGQNVTLSCEQNLNHDAMYWYRQDPGQGLRLIYYSQIVNDFQKGDIAEGYSVSREKKESFPLTVTSAQKNPTAFYLCASSSRLRTYEQYFGPGTRLTVT.

In this sample, this clonotype turned up a few times. This chain connects TRBV10-3 to TRBJ2-1; tentatively, D is TRBD1 or TRBD2 (6 bases each). The CDR3 has 13 amino acids. Germline CDR1 and CDR2: ENHRY and SYGVKD. The V end lost 4 bases, the J end lost 7 bases, and 11 bases lay between the germline ends. The chain's CDR3 is CAISVRGLNEQFF. In nucleotides, the CDR3 is TGTGCCATCAGTGTTCGGGGGCTGAATGAGCAGTTCTTC.

The chain couples TRBV5-1 to TRBJ1-2, with a tentative D call TRBD1 (6 bases). The CDR3 consists of 13 residues. Trimming left V 3 bases short and J 3 bases short, with 9 bases between. The V gene's germline CDR1 is SGHRS and CDR2 YFSETQ. The CDR3 nucleotides read TGCGCCAGCAGCTCGGACAGCCACTATGGCTACACCTTC. Translation gives CASSSDSHYGYTF.

To note about this clonotype: An end of the junction does not agree with germline; a read error may underlie this. V is TRBV7-7 and J is TRBJ2-3; a weak D match, TRBD1 (5 bases). Germline V gene sequence: CDR1 SSHAT, CDR2 FNYEAQ (reference sequence). There are 14 residues in the CDR3. This CDR3 is CASSQRQGADTQYF. CDR3 sequence (DNA): TGTGCTAGCAGCCAACGGCAGGGCGCAGATACGCAGTATTTT.

The chain couples TRBV21-1 to TRBJ2-3; the D call in the table, TRBD2, was not verified against the DNA. TRBV21-1 is an annotated pseudogene. The CDR3 length is 14 residues. The CDR3: CASSKRAGTDTQYF. The CDR3 nucleotides are TGTGCCAGCAGCAAGAGGGCAGGCACAGATACGCAGTATTTT.

The chain combines TRBV12-3 or TRBV12-4 with TRBJ1-2; 7 nucleotides line up with TRBD1. The ends lost 4 bases at V and 4 bases at J; junction bases unmatched: 6. The CDR3 length is 14 residues. CDR3 coding DNA: TGTGCCAGCAGTTCCGGACAGGAGGTCTATGGCTACACCTTC. Residues: CASSSGQEVYGYTF.

The gene calls are TRBV5-1 and TRBJ2-2; D may be TRBD2 (6 bases). From germline, CDR1 is SGHRS and CDR2 YFSETQ. The germline V and J ends were trimmed by 0 bases and 1 base, with 10 bases remaining between them. The CDR3 length is 16 residues. The DNA for the CDR3 is TGCGCCAGCAGCTTGGTCGGGGGAAGGAACACCGGGGAGCTGTTTTTT. Its translation is CASSLVGGRNTGELFF.

This clonotype was found many times. The V call is TRBV6-6, the J call TRBJ2-1, with no clear D. Germline V lookup: CDR1 MNHNY, CDR2 SVGAGI (reference sequence). V dropped 2 bases and J dropped 6 bases, with 8 bases sitting between them. This CDR3 has 13 residues. DNA for the CDR3: TGTGCCAGCAGTTACGTCTCTAGCAATGAGCAGTTCTTC. Translation: CASSYVSSNEQFF.

The gene calls are TRBV5-1 and TRBJ1-1, with 9 bases aligning to TRBD1. The germline V gene has CDR1 SGHRS and CDR2 YFSETQ. The V and J ends lost 0 bases and 7 bases, in that order; junction bases with no gene match: 10. The CDR3 spans 16 residues. The chain's CDR3 is CASSLVPDRGPLEAFF. The CDR3 coding sequence is TGCGCCAGCAGCTTGGTCCCGGACAGGGGACCCCTTGAAGCTTTCTTT.

This clonotype was observed a handful of times. The chain combines TRBV5-1 with TRBJ2-5, with a tentative D call TRBD2 (5 bases). Germline-derived CDR1 and CDR2 are SGHRS and YFSETQ. V gave up 4 bases and J gave up 5 bases, with 18 bases separating them. The CDR3 runs 15 residues. Here the CDR3 DNA reads TGCGCCAGCAGCCCCACCACTAGGTCTGGGGAGACCCAGTACTTC. Translating it yields CASSPTTRSGETQYF.

Only a few counts were recorded for this clonotype. The rearrangement joins TRBV6-5 to TRBJ2-7; TRBD1 matches 12 bases. The germline V gene encodes CDR1 MNHEY and CDR2 SVGAGI. The CDR3 has 17 residues. J was trimmed by 4 bases and V by 4 bases; bases with no gene match: 11. CDR3 nucleotides: TGTGCCAGCAGTTTACTCTCGGGACAGGGGGCGTCGTACGAGCAGTACTTC. Encoded protein: CASSLLSGQGASYEQYF.

The sample holds many counts of this clonotype. The genes are TRBV9 and TRBJ2-7; 8 bases are shared with TRBD1. The CDR3 has 13 residues. J was trimmed by 6 bases and V by 2 bases; bases with no gene match: 4. The germline gives CDR1 SGDLS, CDR2 YYNGEE. DNA for the CDR3: TGTGCCAGCAGCGTCGGACAGGGTGGCGAGCAGTACTTC. Residues: CASSVGQGGEQYF.

This clonotype has more than one count but fewer than ten. The rearrangement uses TRBV14 and TRBJ2-3, with D possibly TRBD2 on 6 matching bases. Deletions cut 1 base from V and 1 base from J, with 6 bases between. Per the germline V gene, CDR1 is SGHDN and CDR2 is FVKESK. There are 14 residues in the CDR3. The chain's CDR3 is CASSQAGGTDTQYF. CDR3 DNA: TGTGCCAGCAGCCAAGCGGGGGGCACAGATACGCAGTATTTT.

This clonotype was seen ten or more times. This rearrangement joins TRBV7-6 to TRBJ1-5, with TRBD1 as a possible D gene (6 bases). Germline V CDR1 and CDR2: SGHVS, FNYEAQ. Trimming shortened V by 1 base and J by 7 bases, and 8 bases separated the two germline ends. The CDR3 covers 13 residues. In nucleotides, the CDR3 is TGTGCCAGCAGCTTAGGACAGGCCCAGCCCCAGCATTTT. This gives the protein CASSLGQAQPQHF.

Worth noting for this clonotype: A single base separates this from a much larger clone, so it may be a read error. This rearrangement joins TRBV6-2 or TRBV6-3 to TRBJ1-6; 9 bases are shared with TRBD1. Trimming removed 5 bases from V and 7 bases from J; junction bases left unmatched: 3. The germline V gene encodes CDR1 MNHEY and CDR2 SVGEGT. The CDR3 covers 14 residues. CDR3 region: CASSRTGANSPLHF. Written as DNA, the CDR3 is TGTGCCAGCAGTCGGACAGGGGCGAATTCACCCCTCCACTTT.

This clonotype showed up just a few times. The V call is TRBV7-6, the J call TRBJ1-6, with a possible D match to TRBD1 (5 bases). The ends were cut back, 4 bases at V and 7 bases at J, with 11 bases in the middle. Per germline, CDR1 SGHVS and CDR2 FNYEAQ. The CDR3 runs to 14 residues. The CDR3 bases are TGTGCCAGCAGCTGGGGACGTGAAAATTCACCCCTCCACTTT. Its translation is CASSWGRENSPLHF.

This clonotype has a single count. The genes are TRBV7-2 and TRBJ2-3; D possibly matches TRBD1 or TRBD2 (5 bases each). Trimming took off 5 bases at V and 7 bases at J, with 16 bases between the two ends. Germline-derived CDR1 and CDR2 are SGHTA and FQGNSA. The CDR3 loop spans 14 amino acids. The CDR3 protein is CASSQPPGRHTQYF. The CDR3 nucleotides read TGTGCCAGCAGCCAACCTCCAGGGAGACATACGCAGTATTTT.

V is TRBV10-3 and J is TRBJ1-1; D unclear. The CDR3 has 15 residues. V gave up 2 bases and J gave up 1 base, with 11 bases separating them. Germline V lookup: CDR1 ENHRY, CDR2 SYGVKD. The CDR3 nucleotides are TGTGCCATCAGTGAGCAAATCTACAAGAACACTGAAGCTTTCTTT. This encodes CAISEQIYKNTEAFF.

This chain links TRBV6-6 with TRBJ1-5; 8 bases are shared with TRBD1. CDR3 length: 16 residues. Germline V gene data show CDR1 as MNHNY and CDR2 as SVGAGI (reference sequence). V was pared by 4 bases and J by 3 bases, with 8 bases of the junction left unmatched. CDR3 in DNA: TGTGCCAGCAGTTTCGGACAGGGATCCCCCAATCAGCCCCAGCATTTT. Its translation: CASSFGQGSPNQPQHF.

This clonotype was counted at least ten times. The CDR3 loop reads CASSLDLRVGTEAFF. As DNA, the CDR3 is TGCGCCAGCAGCTTGGACCTCAGGGTCGGCACTGAAGCTTTCTTT. J is TRBJ1-1 and V is TRBV5-1, with a possible D match to TRBD1 (5 bases). Trimming left V 0 bases short and J 4 bases short, with 13 bases between. Germline V gene sequence: CDR1 SGHRS, CDR2 YFSETQ. The CDR3 runs 15 residues.

This clonotype was recorded a few times. The chain employs TRBV7-8 and TRBJ1-5; TRBD1 is a possible D gene (6 bases). Germline loops: CDR1 SGHVS, CDR2 FQNEAQ. Trimming cost V 5 bases and J 2 bases, with 13 bases left between them. The CDR3 is 15 amino acids. This CDR3 reads CASSLDRLGNQPQHF. The CDR3 DNA reads as TGTGCCAGCAGCCTAGACAGGTTGGGCAATCAGCCCCAGCATTTT. Looking up the rest from reference TRBV7-8 and TRBJ1-5 gives the full variable domain: GAGVSQSPRYKVAKRGQDVALRCDPISGHVSLFWYQQALGQGPEFLTYFQNEAQLDKSGLPSDRFFAERPEGSVSTLKIQRTQQEDSAVYLCASSLDRLGNQPQHFGDGTRLSIL.

This clonotype was counted a few times. The V gene is TRBV7-3, the J gene TRBJ2-3; 7 nucleotides agree with TRBD1. The CDR3 is 16 amino acids. Germline V gene sequence: CDR1 SGHTA, CDR2 FQGTGA. With 0 bases clipped from V and 0 bases from J, the junction kept 3 bases outside the gene matches. DNA for the CDR3: TGTGCCAGCAGCTTAACCGCAGGGGGAAGCACAGATACGCAGTATTTT. It encodes CASSLTAGGSTDTQYF.

This clonotype was observed a handful of times. V gene TRBV6-1 combines with J gene TRBJ1-2; possibly TRBD1 for D (6 bases). V dropped 9 bases and J dropped 6 bases, with 11 bases sitting between them. Germline CDR1 reads MNHNS; CDR2 reads SASEGT. CDR3 length equals 11 residues. CDR3 protein: CAREGGHGYTF. The CDR3 DNA sequence: TGTGCCAGAGAGGGGGGACATGGCTACACCTTC.

The sample holds many counts of this clonotype. The chain combines TRBV5-1 with TRBJ2-5, with D unresolved. This CDR3 is 14 amino acids long. V gave up 5 bases and J gave up 1 base, with 12 bases separating them. Germline CDR1 and CDR2: SGHRS and YFSETQ. CDR3 in DNA: TGCGCCAGCAGTGGACGGAACATCCAAGAGACCCAGTACTTC. This sequence encodes CASSGRNIQETQYF.

The gene calls are TRBV19 and TRBJ1-2; possible D gene TRBD1, 6 bases. Per the germline V gene, CDR1 is LNHDA and CDR2 is SQIVND (reference sequence). This CDR3 region has 13 residues. The germline V and J ends were trimmed by 5 bases and 4 bases, with 11 bases remaining between them. The CDR3 DNA follows: TGTGCCAGTAGTGGACAGAGCCCCTATGGCTACACCTTC. Encoded protein: CASSGQSPYGYTF.